The 19 T cell receptor beta chains listed next were all sequenced from one sample in a study of cytomegalovirus exposure and HLA in healthy donors. Both 60 Vbeta primers and 13 Jbeta primers went into the PCR. Produced via immunoSEQ multiplex PCR; TCRdb's table is partial and in-frame only. Altogether 100,000 to 150,000 clones are present, approximately 80% being singletons, with the ten largest covering 1%. Sample: PBMCs. These receptor sequences come from a man aged 40-50 years in good health and CMV-seronegative.

This CDR3 reads CSVGQAGNEQFF. In DNA form, the CDR3 reads TGCAGCGTTGGACAGGCCGGCAATGAGCAGTTCTTC. The chain employs TRBV29-1 and TRBJ2-1; D is possibly TRBD1 (6 bases). Trimming took 4 bases from V and 6 from J, leaving 10 bases between them. CDR3 length equals 12 residues. Looked up from germline, CDR1 is SQVTM and CDR2 is ANQGSEA.

The V gene is TRBV5-1, the J gene TRBJ1-4; no firm D call. The CDR3 loop spans 15 amino acids. The germline CDR1 and CDR2 sequences are SGHRS and YFSETQ. Trimming took off 0 bases at V and 5 bases at J, with 11 bases between the two ends. The CDR3 spells CASSLEGVQNEKLFF. CDR3 sequence (DNA): TGCGCCAGCAGCTTGGAGGGAGTACAGAATGAAAAACTGTTTTTT.

This sequence joins TRBV14 and TRBJ2-5; the match to TRBD1 covers 7 bases. Germline CDR1 and CDR2: SGHDN and FVKESK. The V segment lost 3 bases and the J segment 4 bases; nucleotides outside the gene matches: 2. The CDR3 is 13 amino acids. The CDR3: CASSQTGIETQYF. The CDR3 region has the DNA TGTGCCAGCAGCCAGACAGGGATAGAGACCCAGTACTTC.

J is TRBJ2-1 and V is TRBV5-1, with 11 bases lining up with TRBD1. This CDR3 is built from 15 residues. With V trimmed by 3 bases and J by 11 bases, 10 bases remained unmatched. CDR1 is SGHRS and CDR2 is YFSETQ in the germline V gene. The chain's CDR3 is CASSSEGDRGAKQFF. The DNA for the CDR3 is TGCGCCAGCAGCTCGGAGGGGGACAGGGGGGCTAAGCAGTTCTTC. Full variable domain (remainder filled in from reference TRBV5-1 and TRBJ2-1): KAGVTQTPRYLIKTRGQQVTLSCSPISGHRSVSWYQQTPGQGLQFLFEYFSETQRNKGNFPGRFSGRQFSNSRSEMNVSTLELGDSALYLCASSSEGDRGAKQFFGPGTRLTVL.

Regarding this clone: A junction boundary mismatches the germline segment, possibly from a read error. V is TRBV29-1 and J is TRBJ1-1, with no clear D. The CDR3 sequence is 14 residues long. Germline values: CDR1 SQVTM, CDR2 ANQGSEA. CDR3 loop: CSVAYGLVNAEAFF. CDR3 bases: TGCAGCGTTGCATACGGGTTGGTGAACGCTGAAGCTTTCTTT.

This clone was counted a single time. The CDR3 DNA follows: TGTGCCAGCAGCTTTCCGGGTTCTAGCACAGATACGCAGTATTTT. It translates to CASSFPGSSTDTQYF. The rearrangement uses TRBV5-4 and TRBJ2-3; D call uncertain. The V gene's germline CDR1 is SGHNT and CDR2 YYREEE (reference sequence). The CDR3 runs 15 residues. V dropped 2 bases and J dropped 0 bases, with 10 bases sitting between them.

This chain connects TRBV7-8 to TRBJ2-2; maybe TRBD1 (5 bases). Germline lookup yields CDR1 SGHVS and CDR2 FQNEAQ. CDR3 length: 15 amino acids. V shed 2 bases and J shed 1 base, with 8 bases lying between them. The CDR3 is CASSLQGRNTGELFF. The CDR3 DNA is TGTGCCAGCAGCTTACAGGGCCGGAACACCGGGGAGCTGTTTTTT.

The chain couples TRBV2 to TRBJ1-4; D is possibly TRBD1 (6 bases). V lost 1 base, J lost 5 bases, and 8 bases lay in between. The germline gives CDR1 SNHLY, CDR2 FYNNEI. The CDR3 loop spans 14 amino acids. This chain's CDR3 is CASSEGTGNEKLFF. In DNA form, the CDR3 reads TGTGCCAGCAGTGAAGGTACAGGGAATGAAAAACTGTTTTTT.

The chain recombines TRBV20-1 with TRBJ2-1; D is perhaps TRBD1 (6 bases). This CDR3 contains 11 residues. Germline assignment: CDR1 DFQATT and CDR2 SNEGSKA (reference sequence). Here the CDR3 reads CTTGRGNEQFF. CDR3 DNA sequence: TGCACGACGGGCAGGGGAAATGAGCAGTTCTTC.

The J gene is TRBJ2-1, the V gene TRBV6-5; D possibly corresponds to TRBD2 (6 bases). Germline loops: CDR1 MNHEY, CDR2 SVGAGI. Trimming left V 5 bases short and J 4 bases short, with 12 bases between. The CDR3 extends over 14 amino acids. CDR3 residues: CASSPGGVYNEQFF. CDR3 in DNA: TGTGCCAGCAGTCCCGGGGGAGTTTACAATGAGCAGTTCTTC.

The V call is TRBV28, the J call TRBJ2-5; D unresolved. The CDR3 is 14 amino acids. Germline CDR1 is MDHEN and CDR2 is SYDVKM. V was shortened by 5 bases and J by 6 bases, with 16 bases between the two germline ends. CDR3 sequence: CASSSPAVDQTQYF. DNA of the CDR3: TGTGCCAGCAGTAGTCCCGCAGTTGATCAGACCCAGTACTTC.

This clone has just one count. The chain combines TRBV27 with TRBJ1-1; D ambiguous. Between the trimmed V and J ends, which lost 4 bases and 7 bases, there was a span of 10 bases. Germline values: CDR1 MNHEY, CDR2 SMNVEV (reference sequence). The CDR3 loop spans 12 amino acids. Here the CDR3 reads CASSSPSYEAFF. CDR3 bases: TGTGCCAGCAGTTCCCCCTCGTATGAAGCTTTCTTT.

V and J are TRBV11-2 and TRBJ2-1, with TRBD1 identical over 7 bases. Germline V CDR1 and CDR2: SGHAT, FQNNGV. V was clipped by 1 base and J by 6 bases; unmatched bases: 18. The CDR3 consists of 19 residues. DNA for the CDR3: TGTGCCAGCAGCTTAGTGTTGGAGTCAGGGGGTAAAATCGGCAATGAGCAGTTCTTC. Protein product: CASSLVLESGGKIGNEQFF.

V gene TRBV5-6 combines with J gene TRBJ2-7, with 9 bases identical to TRBD1. This CDR3 has 14 amino acids. V lost 4 bases to trimming and J lost 0 bases; unmatched junction nucleotides: 2. The germline gives CDR1 SGHDT, CDR2 YYEEEE. DNA for the CDR3: TGTGCCAGCAGCCGGACAGGGGTCTCCTACGAGCAGTACTTC. It specifies CASSRTGVSYEQYF.

The chain uses TRBV28 and TRBJ1-4; no definite D call. Looked up from germline, CDR1 is MDHEN and CDR2 is SYDVKM. The ends were cut back, 6 bases at V and 7 bases at J, with 9 bases in the middle. The CDR3 spans 12 residues. DNA of the CDR3: TGTGCCAGCAGGAGGGCTTTTGAAAAACTGTTTTTT. The encoded protein is CASRRAFEKLFF.

The V and J genes are TRBV29-1 and TRBJ2-1; D is ambiguous. The germline V gene encodes CDR1 SQVTM and CDR2 ANQGSEA. The CDR3 has 12 residues. V lost 6 bases, J lost 8 bases, and 14 bases lay in between. In DNA, the CDR3 is TGCAGCGTCGAAAAGTCACTCGATGAGCAGTTCTTC. This codes for CSVEKSLDEQFF.

This rearrangement joins TRBV28 to TRBJ2-7; the D gene is possibly TRBD1 (5 bases). Germline assignment: CDR1 MDHEN and CDR2 SYDVKM. V was pared by 5 bases and J by 2 bases, with 7 bases between. CDR3 length: 12 residues. The CDR3 sequence is CASSPRAYEQYF. In DNA, the CDR3 is TGTGCCAGCAGTCCCAGGGCCTACGAGCAGTACTTC.

CDR3 bases: TGTGCCAGCTCATTCACTAGCGGGAGTGGAGATACGCAGTATTTT. Its translation: CASSFTSGSGDTQYF. This rearrangement joins TRBV18 to TRBJ2-3, with TRBD2 identical over 11 bases. The trim removed 5 bases at V and 5 bases at J, leaving 6 bases unmatched. In germline, CDR1 is KGHSH, CDR2 LQKENI. The CDR3 covers 15 residues.

This clone was seen once. The V gene is TRBV5-4, the J gene TRBJ2-3; weak D call: TRBD1 (5 bases). The ends were cut back, 2 bases at V and 8 bases at J, with 15 bases in the middle. The CDR3 runs to 14 residues. Germline CDR1 SGHNT, CDR2 YYREEE (reference sequence). CDR3 DNA: TGTGCCAGCAGCTTTCAAGGGGCGGTTTTTACGCAGTATTTT. Residues: CASSFQGAVFTQYF. The complete variable domain, with remaining parts taken from reference TRBV5-4 and TRBJ2-3, reads ETGVTQSPTHLIKTRGQQVTLRCSSQSGHNTVSWYQQALGQGPQFIFQYYREEENGRGNFPPRFSGLQFPNYSSELNVNALELDDSALYLCASSFQGAVFTQYFGPGTRLTVL.